This T cell receptor (beta chain) was found in a study of memory CD4+ T cells and cytomegalovirus serostatus. Study as a whole: Of the healthy Belgian adults, under 10 were CMV seropositive and more than 20 seronegative.

Overall study findings and caveats: Of approximately 150 reported CMV TCRbeta sequences, about 70 were found in memory CD4+ repertoires. Median bootstrapped AUC for CMV status was roughly 0.95 originally, about 0.9 US-trained.

Generated by immunoSEQ multiplex PCR, the TCRdb table keeps only in-frame clones and is missing some. Found here are tens of thousands of clones, about three quarters of them singletons; the top ten hold about 0.8%. The sort gate was single viable CD3+CD4+CD8-CD45RO+ cells for memory CD4+ T cells. CD4+ T cells were isolated by positive magnetic selection. Trimming took 1 base from V and 0 from J, leaving 7 bases between them. Germline CDR1 is SGHRS and CDR2 is YFSETQ. The CDR3 covers 14 residues. Regarding this clone: Antigen: not known.

The chain links TRBV5-1 to TRBJ1-1; D is unclear. This TCR derives from an adult in good health and CMV-seronegative. Sequenced input: memory CD4+ T cells from blood. The CDR3, as DNA: TGCGCCAGCAGCTTGTGGGGTATGAACACTGAAGCTTTCTTT. Amino acid sequence: CASSLWGMNTEAFF.